This T cell receptor (beta chain) was captured in a study of T cell responses to AZD1222 COVID-19 vaccine (TCRdb year 2021). About the investigation overall: AZD1222 recipients given second doses at about 4 weeks or at about 12 weeks were pooled, since spike-specific TCR depth and breadth were not found to differ between the two schedules. TCR sequencing covered fewer than 250 trial participants: roughly 200 given two doses of AZD1222 and 26 given two doses of MenACWY control vaccine. Trial participants were enrolled by age into 18-55, 56-69 and 70-plus year subgroups, with roughly 160, 29 and 62 TCR-sequenced participants respectively. Study-wide conclusions, independent of this receptor: Because no samples from the day 14 peak response were available, repertoires could be characterized only after the peak T cell response. Most participants were white British and females outnumbered males, and the authors suggested that clonal diversity may have been underestimated. After two AZD1222 doses, spike-specific TCR breadth and depth were significantly higher than at day 0 and than in MenACWY recipients. Reportedly, almost half of the unique spike-specific TCRs recognized epitopes lying outside the regions that are mutated in the B.1.351 and B.1.1.7 variants. Only 5 to 7 AZD1222 recipients were SARS-CoV-2 seropositive at baseline, limiting conclusions about previously exposed vaccinees. Vaccine-associated CD4 TCRs spanned the whole spike protein, with dominant responses in regions 160-218 and 743-854. In the small 56-69-year group, the increase in depth fell short of significance, most likely because of low power.

The CDR3 regions of human TCRbeta chains were analyzed by immunosequencing. Under the source paper's analysis protocol: TCRs in the repertoires were matched against a reference library of SARS-CoV-2-specific TCRs that had been generated with the MIRA antigen-specificity platform. Breadth was defined as the fraction of unique TCRs that were SARS-CoV-2-associated, and depth was defined as the fraction of total T cells that were SARS-CoV-2-associated. Using the MIRA data, each spike-specific TCR was assigned both to the spike region to which the TCR was reactive and to a CD4 or CD8 class. Log10-transformed breadth and depth values were compared by one-way ANOVA with Sidak's multiple comparisons tests. This immuneACCESS table, as held by TCRdb, lists in-frame sequences with V and J called but not all clones. Of the missing ones, under half trace to an unresolved V gene in checked studies; the others have no known cause. V and J calls and clone size follow that table, whereas D and trimming were derived from the DNA. This sample gives approximately 120,000 clones in total; about 90% of them show up just once. Clones ranked in the top ten supply 0.85% to 1.3% of the sample.

V drops 5 bases and J drops 2 bases, leaving 4 bases in between. From cysteine to phenylalanine, the CDR3 is 11 amino acids long. Only CDR3 DNA is held: 33 bases, read in frame from base 1. The germline V gene encodes CDR1 MNHEY and CDR2 SVGAGI. This clone has just one count. Its antigen has not been determined. No base quality information exists; no much larger clone differs at one position. Sample time point, as interpreted from the label and publication: baseline before first vaccination. Vaccinee samples were obtained from the UK trials COV001 and COV002, which included a single-blind randomized controlled phase 2/3 trial of AZD1222 (ChAdOx1 nCoV-19) in healthy adults. For TCRbeta chain sequencing, PBMC samples from trial participants were taken at day 0 and at day 28 after the second dose.

The rearrangement joined TRBV6-5 to TRBJ2-7; the D gene is unclear. The source of this sequence is an adult in good health. The specimen comprised peripheral blood, sampled on day 0 of AZD1222 vaccination. The CDR3 reads CASSHTYEQYF. The DNA sequence follows: TGTGCCAGCAGTCATACCTACGAGCAGTACTTC.